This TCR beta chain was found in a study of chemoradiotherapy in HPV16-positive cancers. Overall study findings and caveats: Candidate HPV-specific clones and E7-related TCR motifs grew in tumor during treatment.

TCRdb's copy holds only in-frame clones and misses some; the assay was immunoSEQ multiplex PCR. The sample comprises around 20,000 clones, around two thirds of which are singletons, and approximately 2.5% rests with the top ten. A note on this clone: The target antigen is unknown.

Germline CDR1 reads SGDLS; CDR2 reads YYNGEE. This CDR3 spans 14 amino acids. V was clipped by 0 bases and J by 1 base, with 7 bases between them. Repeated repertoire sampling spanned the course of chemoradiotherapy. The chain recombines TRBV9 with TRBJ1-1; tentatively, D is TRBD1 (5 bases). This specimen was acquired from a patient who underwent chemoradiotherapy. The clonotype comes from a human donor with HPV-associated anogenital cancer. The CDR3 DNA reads TGTGCCAGCAGCGTAGGGGGCACGAACACTGAAGCTTTCTTT. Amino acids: CASSVGGTNTEAFF.